The 12 T cell receptor beta chains presented below share a single source sample, sequenced in a study of T-cell reconstitution after alpha-beta-depleted transplantation in children. Unique molecular identifiers were incorporated when the TCRbeta library was constructed. From the PCR reads, TCRdb called clonotypes with MiXCR, one entry per CDR3 protein. This table has about 980,000 distinct CDR3 sequences, around 30% appearing once. The sequenced sample was PBMCs, mostly from graft donor cells, obtained 360 days after TCRalphabeta/CD19-depleted stem cell transplant. The source is a boy less than two years old who had a stem cell transplant for SCID, so the T cells may come from the graft donor.

This clonotype was seen a single time. The chain has TRBV12-3 or TRBV12-4 and TRBJ1-1; no clear D gene. V was pared by 2 bases and J by 7 bases, with 11 bases between. The CDR3 loop spans 13 amino acids. Here the CDR3 reads CASSLQEFNEAFF. In DNA, the CDR3 is TGTGCCAGCAGTTTACAGGAATTCAATGAAGCTTTCTTT.

The sample holds a few counts of this clonotype. The genes are TRBV20-1 and TRBJ1-6, with D unresolved. CDR1 and CDR2 from the germline V gene are DFQATT and SNEGSKA (reference sequence). The ends were cut back, 3 bases at V and 7 bases at J, with 10 bases in the middle. This CDR3 is built from 13 residues. CDR3 sequence reads: CSAREGGNSPLHF. The CDR3 DNA follows: TGCAGTGCTAGGGAGGGTGGAAATTCACCCCTCCACTTT.

The V gene is TRBV12-3 or TRBV12-4, the J gene TRBJ1-2; D is undetermined. V shed 6 bases and J shed 1 base, with 12 bases lying between them. This CDR3 contains 14 residues. This chain's CDR3 is CASSLAWNNYGYTF. DNA of the CDR3: TGTGCCAGCAGCCTGGCCTGGAATAACTATGGCTACACCTTC.

This clonotype has at least ten counts. The V call is TRBV28, the J call TRBJ2-3; D not certain. CDR3 length: 14 amino acids. V was cut by 5 bases and J by 1 base, with 10 bases left in between. Germline CDR1 and CDR2: MDHEN and SYDVKM. CDR3 amino acids: CASSTGHGTDTQYF. Written as DNA, the CDR3 is TGTGCCAGCAGTACGGGCCATGGCACAGATACGCAGTATTTT.

This clonotype has just a few counts. The chain links TRBV7-6 to TRBJ1-5; TRBD1 aligns across 7 bases. There are 15 residues in the CDR3. Germline trimming cut 5 bases from V and 5 bases from J; bases unmatched to any gene: 9. Germline V CDR1 and CDR2: SGHVS, FNYEAQ. The CDR3 nucleotides read TGTGCCAGCAGCCCAAGATCAGGGGGACATCAGCCCCAGCATTTT. Protein: CASSPRSGGHQPQHF.

This clonotype was detected a few times. The chain links TRBV20-1 to TRBJ2-7, with D possibly TRBD2 on 7 matching bases. The germline V gene has CDR1 DFQATT and CDR2 SNEGSKA (reference sequence). The CDR3 totals 14 residues. V was trimmed by 2 bases and J by 3 bases, leaving 14 bases between them. CDR3 sequence: CSARIGGAYYEQYF. The CDR3 coding sequence is TGCAGTGCTAGAATTGGGGGGGCATACTACGAGCAGTACTTC.

This clonotype was found a few times. The rearrangement joins TRBV15 to TRBJ2-5; D gene unclear. Germline CDR1 is LNHNV and CDR2 is YYDKDF (reference sequence). V gave up 0 bases and J gave up 1 base, with 6 bases separating them. The CDR3 contains 14 residues. The CDR3 spells CATSREGFQETQYF. The CDR3 DNA is TGTGCCACCAGCAGAGAGGGGTTCCAAGAGACCCAGTACTTC.

This clonotype showed up just a few times. For the CDR3, the DNA is TGTGCCAGCAGCTTAACGGGGACAGGATATAATTCACCCCTCCACTTT. This sequence encodes CASSLTGTGYNSPLHF. This chain connects TRBV7-3 to TRBJ1-6; 8 bases line up with TRBD1. This CDR3 comprises 16 residues. Germline values: CDR1 SGHTA, CDR2 FQGTGA. The V gene end was trimmed by 0 bases and the J gene end by 4 bases; junction bases not matched to a gene: 2.

This clonotype was seen only a few times. The chain employs TRBV12-3 or TRBV12-4 and TRBJ2-1; D is ambiguous. The CDR3 has 13 residues. V lost 6 bases and J lost 6, with 12 bases in between. The CDR3 sequence is CASSQLRFNEQFF. In DNA, the CDR3 is TGTGCCAGCAGCCAGCTACGGTTCAATGAGCAGTTCTTC.

A few counts support this clonotype. This rearrangement joins TRBV20-1 to TRBJ2-1, with 7 bases aligning to TRBD1. The germline V gene has CDR1 DFQATT and CDR2 SNEGSKA (reference sequence). The trim removed 6 bases at V and 8 bases at J, leaving 7 bases unmatched. The length of the CDR3 is 12 residues. CDR3 in amino acids: CSAAGGTDEQFF. The DNA of the CDR3 is TGCAGTGCGGCAGGGGGTACCGATGAGCAGTTCTTC.

This clonotype has just a few counts. The V gene is TRBV15, the J gene TRBJ1-2, with D hard to call. The CDR3 spans 14 residues. Germline lookup yields CDR1 LNHNV and CDR2 YYDKDF (reference sequence). V was shortened by 8 bases and J by 4 bases, with 17 bases between the two germline ends. CDR3 in DNA: TGTGCCACCTCAAGAGCGCGACGGGGCTATGGCTACACCTTC. It codes for CATSRARRGYGYTF. Supplemented by reference TRBV15 and TRBJ1-2, the full variable domain reads DAMVIQNPRYQVTQFGKPVTLSCSQTLNHNVMYWYQQKSSQAPKLLFHYYDKDFNNEADTPDNFQSRRPNTSFCFLDIRSPGLGDTAMYLCATSRARRGYGYTFGSGTRLTVV.

The chain recombines TRBV24-1 with TRBJ2-3, with 9 bases that match TRBD1. The CDR3 is made up of 18 amino acids. The V segment lost 0 bases and the J segment 2 bases; nucleotides outside the gene matches: 8. Per the germline V gene, CDR1 is KGHDR and CDR2 is SFDVKD. This CDR3 is CATSDLGSGQGSTDTQYF. The DNA for the CDR3 is TGTGCCACCAGTGATTTGGGATCGGGACAGGGATCCACAGATACGCAGTATTTT.